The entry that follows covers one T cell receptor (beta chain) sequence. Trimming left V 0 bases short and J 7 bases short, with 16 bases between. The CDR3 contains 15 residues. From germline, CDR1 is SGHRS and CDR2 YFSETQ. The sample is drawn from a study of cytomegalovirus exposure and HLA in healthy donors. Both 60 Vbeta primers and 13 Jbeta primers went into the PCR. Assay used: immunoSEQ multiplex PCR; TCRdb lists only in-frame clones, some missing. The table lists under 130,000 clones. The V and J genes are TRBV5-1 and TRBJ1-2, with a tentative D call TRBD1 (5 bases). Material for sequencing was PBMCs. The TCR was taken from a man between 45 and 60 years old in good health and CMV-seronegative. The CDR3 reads CASSLGTGLAGGYTF. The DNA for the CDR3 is TGCGCCAGCAGCTTGGGGACGGGACTCGCGGGTGGCTACACCTTC.